This T cell receptor beta chain emerged from a study of blood T cell repertoires in COVID-19. As for the study in general: COVID-19 samples, acute and convalescent, were from the United States, Italy and Spain. T cells, B-cell-depleted T cells, or PBMCs supplied cDNA or gDNA.

Study processing details: Amplification of reference gene primers provided the estimated nucleated cell counts. Data came from immunoSEQ multiplex PCR; TCRdb stores just in-frame clones and leaves some out. V and J calls and clone size follow that table, whereas D and trimming were derived from the DNA. The sample consists of 40,000 to 50,000 clones, around 86% of them appearing once. The length of the CDR3 is 18 residues. Germline lookup yields CDR1 MDHEN and CDR2 SYDVKM. With 2 bases removed from V and 0 bases from J, the gap between germline ends came to 14 bases. The chain employs TRBV28 and TRBJ2-6, with D possibly matching TRBD2 (5 bases). Sequenced sample: peripheral blood. The receptor's source is a woman aged 60-75 years with acute or convalescent COVID-19. The CDR3 coding sequence is TGTGCCAGCAGTTTAGGAGGCTTTGCAACCTCTGGGGCCAACGTCCTGACTTTC. Amino acid sequence: CASSLGGFATSGANVLTF.